The subject of this entry is one T cell receptor (beta chain). What it binds is unknown. Assembly of TCR beta libraries relied on iRepertoire HTBI primers together with Arm-PCR of CDR3 regions. In TCRdb, the multiplex PCR reads were re-called with MiXCR into one record per CDR3 protein. The sample carries 300,000 to 500,000 distinct CDR3 sequences, less than 25% recorded once. Germline lookup yields CDR1 ENHRY and CDR2 SYGVKD. This CDR3 has 15 residues. Germline trimming cut 3 bases from V and 2 bases from J; bases unmatched to any gene: 6. This entry comes from a study of regulatory T cells in long-lasting Graves disease. General study points: With a small sample size, accuracy may have been reduced. Persistent disease was characterized by preferential usage of TRBV28, TRBJ1-2 and TRBJ2-5.

Time point reported: persistent/refractory GD, antithyroid drugs over 5 years with positive TRAb. Scientists built the TCR library using RNA that was extracted from PBMCs. Patients met American Thyroid Association criteria for Graves' disease. Patients came from an endocrinology department in Xi'an, China. The sequence was collected from a female donor with Graves disease. The specimen was peripheral blood mononuclear cells (PBMCs), collected when the disease was refractory, from a patient treated with antithyroid drugs. This sequence joins TRBV10-3 and TRBJ1-2; TRBD1 matches 7 bases. The DNA for the CDR3 is TGTGCCATCAGTGATTTGGACAGGACAAACTATGGCTACACCTTC. The encoded protein is CAISDLDRTNYGYTF.